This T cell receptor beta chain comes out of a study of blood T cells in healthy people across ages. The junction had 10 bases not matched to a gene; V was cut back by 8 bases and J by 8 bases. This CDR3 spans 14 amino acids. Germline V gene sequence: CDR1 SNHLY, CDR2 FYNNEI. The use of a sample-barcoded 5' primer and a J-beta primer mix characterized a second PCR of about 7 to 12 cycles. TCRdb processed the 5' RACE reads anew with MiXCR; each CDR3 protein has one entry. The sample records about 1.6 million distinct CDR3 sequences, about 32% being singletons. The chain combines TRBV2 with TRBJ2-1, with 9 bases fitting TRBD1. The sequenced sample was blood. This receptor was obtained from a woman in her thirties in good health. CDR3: CASLKQGAEDEQFF. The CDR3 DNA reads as TGTGCCAGCCTAAAACAGGGGGCTGAGGATGAGCAGTTCTTC. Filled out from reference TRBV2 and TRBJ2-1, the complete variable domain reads EPEVTQTPSHQVTQMGQEVILRCVPISNHLYFYWYRQILGQKVEFLVSFYNNEISEKSEIFDDQFSVERPDGSNFTLKIRSTKLEDSAMYFCASLKQGAEDEQFFGPGTRLTVL.